The 4 T cell receptor beta chains listed next were all sequenced from one sample in a study of PD-L1 blockade in urothelial cancer. Some clones are missing from TCRdb's copy, which holds only in-frame ones; the method was immunoSEQ multiplex PCR. The data show over 70,000 clones, 75% to 90% seen once. Time point indicated: peripheral blood 6 weeks after treatment start. The input for sequencing was PBMCs, taken around atezolizumab (anti-PD-L1) treatment. Receptor source: a man between 65 and 80 years old with urothelial cancer.

The chain has TRBV10-3 and TRBJ1-2; no clear D. Germline-derived CDR1 and CDR2 are ENHRY and SYGVKD. This CDR3 has 16 amino acids. Trimming left V 0 bases short and J 1 base short, with 12 bases between. CDR3 DNA: TGTGCCATCAGTGAGTCAGGAGGGAAGAGTAACTATGGCTACACCTTC. Its translation is CAISESGGKSNYGYTF.

The chain is built from TRBV5-1 and TRBJ2-7, with TRBD1 identical over 9 bases. The CDR3 totals 13 residues. The V gene's germline CDR1 is SGHRS and CDR2 YFSETQ. The V segment lost 2 bases and the J segment 12 bases; nucleotides outside the gene matches: 9. The CDR3 sequence is CASSFLPGQGMYF. CDR3 bases: TGCGCCAGCAGCTTTCTACCGGGACAGGGTATGTACTTC.

The V and J genes are TRBV7-2 and TRBJ1-1; possible D gene TRBD1, 6 bases. The V end lost 5 bases, the J end lost 11 bases, and 18 bases lay between the germline ends. There are 13 residues in the CDR3. Germline V gene sequence: CDR1 SGHTA, CDR2 FQGNSA. In DNA form, the CDR3 reads TGTGCCAGCAGCCACGGGACAAGGATGGGGGCTTTCTTT. Amino acid sequence: CASSHGTRMGAFF.

This clone came up once. This chain links TRBV9 with TRBJ2-3, with 7 bases lining up with TRBD2. Germline CDR1 reads SGDLS; CDR2 reads YYNGEE. With 3 bases clipped from V and 1 base from J, the junction kept 5 bases outside the gene matches. The CDR3 is 15 residues long. CDR3 coding DNA: TGTGCCAGCAGCGCTTCGGGGAGGGGCACAGATACGCAGTATTTT. Translation gives CASSASGRGTDTQYF.